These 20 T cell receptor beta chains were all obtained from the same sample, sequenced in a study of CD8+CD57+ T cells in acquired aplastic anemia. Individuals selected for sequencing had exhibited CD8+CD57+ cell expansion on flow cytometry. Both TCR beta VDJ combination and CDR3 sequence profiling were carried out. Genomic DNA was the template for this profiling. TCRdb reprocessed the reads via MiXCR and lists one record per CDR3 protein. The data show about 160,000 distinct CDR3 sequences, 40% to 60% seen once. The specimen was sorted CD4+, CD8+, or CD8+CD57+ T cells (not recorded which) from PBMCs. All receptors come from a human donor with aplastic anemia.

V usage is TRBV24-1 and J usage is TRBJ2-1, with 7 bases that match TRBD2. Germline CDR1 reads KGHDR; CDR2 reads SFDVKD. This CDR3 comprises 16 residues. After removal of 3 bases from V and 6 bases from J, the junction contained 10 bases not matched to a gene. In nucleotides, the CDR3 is TGTGCCACCAGTGATGCCCTAGCGGAAAACTGCAATGAGCAGTTCTTC. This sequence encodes CATSDALAENCNEQFF.

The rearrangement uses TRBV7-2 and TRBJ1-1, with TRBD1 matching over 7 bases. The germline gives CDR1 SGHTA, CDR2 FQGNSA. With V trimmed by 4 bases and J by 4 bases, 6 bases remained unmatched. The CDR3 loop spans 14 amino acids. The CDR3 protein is CASSSQGFGTEAFF. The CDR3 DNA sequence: TGTGCCAGCAGCTCACAGGGGTTCGGCACTGAAGCTTTCTTT.

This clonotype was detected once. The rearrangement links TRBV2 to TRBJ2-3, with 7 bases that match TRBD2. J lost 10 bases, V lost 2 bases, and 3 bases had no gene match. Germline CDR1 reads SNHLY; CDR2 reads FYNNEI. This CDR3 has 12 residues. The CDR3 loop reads CASSEWAGAQYF. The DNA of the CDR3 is TGTGCCAGCAGTGAATGGGCGGGGGCGCAGTATTTT.

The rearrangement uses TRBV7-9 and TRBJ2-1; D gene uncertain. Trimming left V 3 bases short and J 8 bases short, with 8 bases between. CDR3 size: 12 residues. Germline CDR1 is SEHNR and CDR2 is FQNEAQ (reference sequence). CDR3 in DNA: TGTGCCAGCAGCTTTCGACCGGATGAGCAGTTCTTC. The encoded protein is CASSFRPDEQFF.

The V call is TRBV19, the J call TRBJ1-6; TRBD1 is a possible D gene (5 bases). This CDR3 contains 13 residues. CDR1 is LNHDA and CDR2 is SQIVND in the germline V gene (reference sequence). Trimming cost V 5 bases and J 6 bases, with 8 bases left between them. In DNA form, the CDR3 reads TGTGCCAGTAGTGACAGTCCTAATTCACCCCTCCACTTT. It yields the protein CASSDSPNSPLHF.

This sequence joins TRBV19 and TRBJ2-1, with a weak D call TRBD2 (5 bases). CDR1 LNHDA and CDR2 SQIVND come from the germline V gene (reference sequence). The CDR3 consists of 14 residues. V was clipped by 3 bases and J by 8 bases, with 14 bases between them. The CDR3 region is CASSMGGRGDEQFF. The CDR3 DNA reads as TGTGCCAGTAGTATGGGTGGGAGAGGAGATGAGCAGTTCTTC.

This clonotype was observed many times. The CDR3 spells CASSLVQGSEQYF. The CDR3 DNA follows: TGTGCCAGCAGTTTAGTCCAGGGGAGCGAGCAGTACTTC. The chain links TRBV27 to TRBJ2-7; tentatively, D is TRBD1 (6 bases). The CDR3 totals 13 residues. Germline V gene data show CDR1 as MNHEY and CDR2 as SMNVEV (reference sequence). With 2 bases removed from V and 6 bases from J, the gap between germline ends came to 11 bases.

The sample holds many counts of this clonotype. CDR3 residues: CASSYRTGALLLERLFF. The CDR3 DNA follows: TGTGCCAGCAGCTATAGGACAGGAGCCCTCCTTTTGGAAAGGCTGTTTTTT. The J gene is TRBJ1-4, the V gene TRBV11-1; 7 bases are a match to TRBD1. The CDR3 contains 17 residues. V lost 4 bases and J lost 14; bases outside the gene matches: 22. Germline-derived CDR1 and CDR2 are SGHAT and FQDESV (reference sequence).

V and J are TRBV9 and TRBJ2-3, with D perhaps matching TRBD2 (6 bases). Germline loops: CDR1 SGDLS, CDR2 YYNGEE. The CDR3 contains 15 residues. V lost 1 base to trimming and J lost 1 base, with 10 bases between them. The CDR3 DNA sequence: TGTGCCAGCAGCGTACGGGGGATCGGCACAGATACGCAGTATTTT. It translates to CASSVRGIGTDTQYF. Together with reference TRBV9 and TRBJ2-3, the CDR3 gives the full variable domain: DSGVTQTPKHLITATGQRVTLRCSPRSGDLSVYWYQQSLDQGLQFLIQYYNGEERAKGNILERFSAQQFPDLHSELNLSSLELGDSALYFCASSVRGIGTDTQYFGPGTRLTVL.

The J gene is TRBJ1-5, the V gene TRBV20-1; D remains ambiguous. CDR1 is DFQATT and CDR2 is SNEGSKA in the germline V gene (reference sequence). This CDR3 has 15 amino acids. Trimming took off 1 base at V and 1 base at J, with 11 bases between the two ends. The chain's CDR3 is CSARARYGSNQPQHF. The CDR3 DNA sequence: TGCAGTGCTAGAGCGCGGTACGGGAGCAATCAGCCCCAGCATTTT.

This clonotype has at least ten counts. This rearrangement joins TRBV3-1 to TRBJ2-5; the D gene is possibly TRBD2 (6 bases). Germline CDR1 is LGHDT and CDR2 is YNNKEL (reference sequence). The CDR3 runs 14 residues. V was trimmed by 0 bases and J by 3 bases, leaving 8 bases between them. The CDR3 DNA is TGTGCCAGCAGCCAAGACAGGGAGGAAGAGACCCAGTACTTC. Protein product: CASSQDREEETQYF.

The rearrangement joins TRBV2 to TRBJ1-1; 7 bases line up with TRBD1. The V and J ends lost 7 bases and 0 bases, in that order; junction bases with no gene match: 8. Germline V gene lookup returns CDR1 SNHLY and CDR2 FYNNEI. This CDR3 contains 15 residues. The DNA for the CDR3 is TGTGCCAGCACCCCAGCACAGGGGCTGAACACTGAAGCTTTCTTT. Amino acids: CASTPAQGLNTEAFF.

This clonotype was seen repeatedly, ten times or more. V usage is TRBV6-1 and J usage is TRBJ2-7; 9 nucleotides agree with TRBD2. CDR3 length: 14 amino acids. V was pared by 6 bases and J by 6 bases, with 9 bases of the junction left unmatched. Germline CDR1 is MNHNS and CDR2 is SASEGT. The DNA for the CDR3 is TGTGCCAGCAGCCCCTTAGCGGGAGTGGGCGAGCAGTACTTC. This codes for CASSPLAGVGEQYF.

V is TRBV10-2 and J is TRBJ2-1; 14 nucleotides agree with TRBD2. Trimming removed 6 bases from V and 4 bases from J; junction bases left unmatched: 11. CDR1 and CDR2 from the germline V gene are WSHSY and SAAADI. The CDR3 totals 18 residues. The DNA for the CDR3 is TGCGCCAGCAGCTTAATACCGGGACTAGCGGGGGTTTACAATGAGCAGTTCTTC. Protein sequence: CASSLIPGLAGVYNEQFF.

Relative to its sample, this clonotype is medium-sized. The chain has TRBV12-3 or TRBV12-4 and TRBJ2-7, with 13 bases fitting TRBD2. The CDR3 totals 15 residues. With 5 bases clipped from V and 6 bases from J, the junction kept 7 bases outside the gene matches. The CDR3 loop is CASSAPTSGRLEQYF. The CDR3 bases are TGTGCCAGCAGTGCCCCGACTAGCGGGAGGCTCGAGCAGTACTTC.

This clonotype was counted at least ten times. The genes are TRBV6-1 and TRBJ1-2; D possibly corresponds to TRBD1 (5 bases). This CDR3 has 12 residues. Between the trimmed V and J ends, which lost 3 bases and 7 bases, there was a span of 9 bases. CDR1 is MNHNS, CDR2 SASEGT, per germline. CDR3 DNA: TGTGCCAGCAGTGAGCCGGGGGTTGGCTACACCTTC. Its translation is CASSEPGVGYTF.

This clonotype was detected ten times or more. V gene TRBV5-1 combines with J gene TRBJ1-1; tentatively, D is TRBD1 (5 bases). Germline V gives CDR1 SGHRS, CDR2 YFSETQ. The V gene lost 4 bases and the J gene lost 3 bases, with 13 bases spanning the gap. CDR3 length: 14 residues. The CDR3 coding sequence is TGCGCCAGCAGCATGGGACGGTTCGACACTGAAGCTTTCTTT. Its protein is CASSMGRFDTEAFF.

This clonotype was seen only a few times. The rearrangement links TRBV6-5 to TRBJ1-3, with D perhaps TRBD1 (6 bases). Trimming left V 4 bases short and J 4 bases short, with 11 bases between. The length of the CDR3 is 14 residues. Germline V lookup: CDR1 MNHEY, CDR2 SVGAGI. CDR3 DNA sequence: TGTGCCAGCAGTTCCAGGGGAAGGGGAAACACCATATATTTT. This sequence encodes CASSSRGRGNTIYF.

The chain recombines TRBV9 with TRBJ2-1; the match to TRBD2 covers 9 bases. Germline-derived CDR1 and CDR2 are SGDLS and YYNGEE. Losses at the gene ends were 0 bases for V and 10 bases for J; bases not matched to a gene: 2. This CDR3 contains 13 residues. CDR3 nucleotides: TGTGCCAGCAGCGTAGCGCTAGCGGGAGAGCAGTTCTTC. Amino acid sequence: CASSVALAGEQFF.

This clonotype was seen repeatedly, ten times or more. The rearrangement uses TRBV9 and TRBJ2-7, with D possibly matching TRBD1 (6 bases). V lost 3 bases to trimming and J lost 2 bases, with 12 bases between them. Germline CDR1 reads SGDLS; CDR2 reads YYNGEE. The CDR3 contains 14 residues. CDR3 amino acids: CASSEGDLAYEQYF. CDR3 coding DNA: TGTGCCAGCAGCGAGGGGGACCTAGCCTACGAGCAGTACTTC.